This TCR beta chain is drawn from a study of regulatory T cells in long-lasting Graves disease. Assembly of TCR beta libraries relied on iRepertoire HTBI primers together with Arm-PCR of CDR3 regions. TCRdb redid the calling of the multiplex PCR reads with MiXCR, one entry per CDR3 protein. The table shows roughly 400,000 distinct CDR3 sequences, with over 12% occurring only once. Time point noted: newly diagnosed GD, antithyroid drugs for less than 3 months. PBMC RNA was the source of the TCR library. The sample holds many counts of this clonotype. CDR1 is SEHNR, CDR2 FQNEAQ, per germline (reference sequence). V was trimmed by 3 bases and J by 3 bases, leaving 12 bases between them. This CDR3 contains 14 residues. The sample also formed part of further work on T cells in Graves' hyperthyroidism and ophthalmopathy. From that report: Investigators excluded patients with uncontrolled infection, other autoimmune disease, pregnancy or lactation.

This clonotype was obtained from a woman aged 40 to 50 with Graves disease. The sequenced sample was peripheral blood mononuclear cells (PBMCs), obtained at new diagnosis, from a patient treated with antithyroid drugs. The genes are TRBV7-9 and TRBJ2-7; D tentatively fits TRBD1 or TRBD2 (6 bases each). In DNA, the CDR3 is TGTGCCAGCAGCTTTTCGGGGGCCTTCTACGAGCAGTACTTC. This translates into CASSFSGAFYEQYF.